This TCR beta chain was retrieved from a study of blood T cell repertoires in COVID-19. The CDR3 is 14 residues long. V lost 4 bases, J lost 7 bases, and 12 bases lay in between. The germline CDR1 and CDR2 sequences are SGHNT and YYREEE (reference sequence). In the study's own analysis: Amplified reference gene primers provided the basis for estimating nucleated cell counts. Assay: immunoSEQ multiplex PCR; the TCRdb copy retains only in-frame clones and omits some. The DNA was the basis for D and trimming; V, J and clone size are from that table. The sample contains about 42,000 clones, 89% of which appear only once.

The sequencing sample was made of peripheral blood. The chain carries TRBV5-4 and TRBJ1-6, with D possibly TRBD1 on 5 matching bases. The receptor was derived from a human donor in a cohort sampled during active COVID-19. CDR3 region: CASSPRQNNSPLHF. The CDR3, as DNA: TGTGCCAGCAGCCCCCGACAGAACAATTCACCCCTCCACTTT.